The entry below describes one T cell receptor (beta chain). It has no known antigen specificity. Per-base qualities were not stored, and no clone one base away is much larger. These data originate in a study of response to subunit inactivated influenza vaccine (dated by TCRdb to 2016 to 2019). With respect to the entire study: The study used deep quantitative T cell receptor repertoire profiling to track responses to a trivalent subunit inactivated influenza vaccine. Overall results and qualifications from the work: The authors proposed that each seasonal influenza vaccination may bring in only a limited number of new T cells.

The library was built by means of RT-PCR. The listed sequencing device is Illumina HiSeq 2500. In-frame beta chains were kept once TCRdb had trimmed the public reads at Q25 with fastp and called clones with MiXCR. Identical CDR3 protein sequences are pooled into one entry, listed with their most common genes and DNA. Recorded for this sample are almost 600,000 distinct CDR3 sequences; about 15% of them occurred a single time. Clones ranked in the top ten supply 11% of the sample. The junction shows trimming of 2 bases on V and 0 bases on J, and the gene matches do not reach 13 bases of it. CDR1 and CDR2, looked up from the germline V gene, are MNHEY and SVGEGT. The CDR3 sequence holds 18 residues, the cysteine and phenylalanine included. Of all the DNA, just the CDR3 is kept, 54 bases in frame from base 1.

This chain joins TRBV6-2 or TRBV6-3 to TRBJ2-7, and 7 junctional nucleotides match TRBD1. The receptor was derived from a man in his forties or fifties who received an inactivated influenza vaccine. Donor details come from another sample of the same person, matched by shared clones. The starting material was PBMCs from blood, obtained less than 13 days after vaccination. The CDR3 protein sequence reads: CASSYGTLRGRSSYEQYF. The base sequence is TGTGCCAGCAGTTACGGGACGTTGAGGGGGCGTAGCTCCTACGAGCAGTACTTC.